This TCR beta chain was retrieved from a study of monozygotic twins with inflammatory bowel disease. Study outcomes and limitations: Variability may have been added to patient repertoires by differing immunosuppressive treatments. TCRbeta inverse Simpson diversity was decreased in IBD patients versus healthy co-twins.

Input per TCR library consisted of approximately 4,000 ng of total RNA. Reanalyzing the 5' RACE reads, TCRdb keeps one entry per CDR3 protein, without DNA. This sample's table has approximately 330,000 distinct CDR3 sequences. CDR1 and CDR2 from the germline V gene are MDHEN and SYDVKM. The CDR3 contains 14 residues. A remark on this clonotype: Its antigen is unidentified.

The clonotype comes from a human donor with ulcerative colitis or Crohn's disease, or a healthy co-twin of an affected twin (not recorded which). The chain carries TRBV28 and TRBJ2-1; TCRdb names TRBD1, which stays unverified in the absence of DNA. Sequenced input: blood. CDR3 sequence: CASSPRTLGGEQFF.